This T cell receptor beta chain was sequenced for a study of blood T cells in healthy people across ages. Overall study results and limits: Diversity estimates drawn from one million T cells were deemed underestimates. Diversity of TCR beta correlated strongly with naive T cell percentage. PBMCs left unsorted prevented a conclusive naive versus antigen-experienced comparison.

As for this clonotype: Antigen: not known. A much larger clone differs by one base, so this may be a read error.

Sample donors were healthy Caucasian individuals that came from Russia, aged 6 to 90. Germline CDR1 is SQVTM and CDR2 is ANQGSEA. CDR3 length: 13 residues. Trimming took off 1 base at V and 4 bases at J, with 10 bases between the two ends. A second roughly 7 to 12 cycle PCR used barcoded and J-beta primers. MiXCR was run by TCRdb on the 5' RACE reads, yielding one entry per CDR3 protein. The repertoire includes 550,000 to 600,000 distinct CDR3 sequences, more than 45% of them detected once, and around 24% sits in the top ten. The source of this sequence is an elderly man in good health. The rearrangement uses TRBV29-1 and TRBJ2-5; D remains ambiguous. The sequencing input was blood. CDR3 region: CSVEGPRLETQYF. CDR3 nucleotides: TGCAGCGTTGAAGGGCCGAGACTAGAGACCCAGTACTTC.